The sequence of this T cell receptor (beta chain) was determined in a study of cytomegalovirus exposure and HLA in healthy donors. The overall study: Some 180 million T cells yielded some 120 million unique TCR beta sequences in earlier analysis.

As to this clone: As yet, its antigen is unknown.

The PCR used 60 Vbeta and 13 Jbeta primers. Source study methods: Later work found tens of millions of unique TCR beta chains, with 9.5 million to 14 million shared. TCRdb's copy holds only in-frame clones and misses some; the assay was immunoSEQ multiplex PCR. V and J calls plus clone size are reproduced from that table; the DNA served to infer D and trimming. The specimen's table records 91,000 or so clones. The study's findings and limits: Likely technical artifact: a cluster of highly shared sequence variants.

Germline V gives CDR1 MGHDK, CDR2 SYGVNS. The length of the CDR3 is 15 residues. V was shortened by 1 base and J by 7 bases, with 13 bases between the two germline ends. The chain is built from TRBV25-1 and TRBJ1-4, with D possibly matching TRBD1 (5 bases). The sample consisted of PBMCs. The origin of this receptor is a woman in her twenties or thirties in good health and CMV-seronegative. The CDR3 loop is CASSESWGAAEKLFF. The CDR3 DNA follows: TGTGCCAGCAGTGAATCCTGGGGCGCGGCTGAAAAACTGTTTTTT.